The rows below give T cell receptor beta chains drawn from one sample of a study of cytomegalovirus exposure and HLA in healthy donors. Sequencing used immunoSEQ multiplex PCR; TCRdb keeps in-frame clones, though not all of them. Here the sample spans 150,000 or so clones, roughly 80% being singletons. Sequenced material: PBMCs. The receptors shown here come from a man younger than 35 in good health and CMV-seropositive. The CDR3 runs from the conserved cysteine through the conserved F or W. The D gene is left open where the match is weak. Clone size is not always given. Where it is, it says once, few, many or a class for expanded clones.

V gene	D gene	clone size	J gene	CDR3 DNA	CDR3 protein
TRBV28	.	.	TRBJ1-5	TGTGCCACCGACTTGAGTAATCAGCCCCAGCATTTT	CATDLSNQPQHF
TRBV5-1	.	.	TRBJ1-2	TGCGCCAGCAGCTTACGGGGCTATGGCTACACCTTC	CASSLRGYGYTF
TRBV11-2	.	.	TRBJ2-7	TGTGCCAGCAGTCGGGAGACAGGGTTTAAAAGCGAGCAGTACTTC	CASSRETGFKSEQYF
TRBV2	.	.	TRBJ2-3	TGTGCCAGCTTACGGGGGCGGGAGAGAGATACGCAGTATTTT	CASLRGRERDTQYF
TRBV28	TRBD2	.	TRBJ2-7	TGTGCCAGCCTGGCGGGAGCGCCTTCCTACGAGCAGTACTTC	CASLAGAPSYEQYF
TRBV30	.	.	TRBJ2-7	TGTGCCTGGAGTGGAGGGGGCTACGAGCAGTACTTC	CAWSGGGYEQYF
TRBV28	TRBD1	.	TRBJ2-7	TGTGCCAGCAGTGAGGGACAGGGCCCCTACGAGCAGTACTTC	CASSEGQGPYEQYF
TRBV28	.	.	TRBJ2-7	TGTGCCAGCAGTTTCCCTCAGGACAGAAACACCTACGAGCAGTACTTC	CASSFPQDRNTYEQYF
TRBV5-8	.	.	TRBJ2-5	TGTGCCAGCAGCTTTCAGGGGCGGGGGGAGACCCAGTACTTC	CASSFQGRGETQYF
TRBV11-2	.	.	TRBJ2-7	TGTGCCAGCAGCTTACAGAGCGGGTCCTCCTACGAGCAGTACTTC	CASSLQSGSSYEQYF
TRBV7-8	.	.	TRBJ2-3	TGTGCCAGCAGCTTAGCGTACGGGAGTAGCACAGATACGCAGTATTTT	CASSLAYGSSTDTQYF
TRBV11-2	.	once	TRBJ1-5	TGTGCCAGCAGCTCCCATAACTACTGGCCCCAGCATTTT	CASSSHNYWPQHF
TRBV5-5	TRBD1	.	TRBJ1-2	TGTGCCAGCAGCTGGGTTGACAGGGGGAATAACTATGGCTACACCTTC	CASSWVDRGNNYGYTF
TRBV29-1	.	.	TRBJ2-5	TGCAGCGTTGGACAGTTACTTCAAGAGACCCAGTACTTC	CSVGQLLQETQYF
TRBV15	TRBD2	.	TRBJ2-1	TGTGCCACCAGCAGTCCCAAGGATGCGGGAGTGGGACATGAGCAGTTCTTC	CATSSPKDAGVGHEQFF
TRBV7-9	TRBD1	.	TRBJ2-7	TGTGCCAGCAGCCCCTTGACAGGGGGCTCCTACGAGCAGTACTTC	CASSPLTGGSYEQYF
TRBV28	.	.	TRBJ1-1	TGTGCCAGCAGTTTAATCGGACAGATTGAAGCTTTCTTT	CASSLIGQIEAFF
TRBV29-1	.	once	TRBJ2-7	TGCAGCGTATCCGGCAGGGCCTCCTACGAGCAGTACTTC	CSVSGRASYEQYF
TRBV5-1	.	.	TRBJ2-2	TGCGCCAGCAGCTTGGGTCGGGGCACCGGGGAGCTGTTTTTT	CASSLGRGTGELFF
TRBV6-1	TRBD2	.	TRBJ2-1	TGTGCCAGCAGTGTTACTAGCGGAGCCTACAATGAGCAGTTCTTC	CASSVTSGAYNEQFF
TRBV27	.	.	TRBJ2-7	TGTGCCAGCAGTTTATGGGCAGTAGGCTCCTACGAGCAGTACTTC	CASSLWAVGSYEQYF
TRBV5-4	.	.	TRBJ2-7	TGTGCCAGCAGCCTCCAGGGTTCCTACGAGCAGTACTTC	CASSLQGSYEQYF
TRBV30	TRBD1	few	TRBJ2-2	TGTGCCTGGAGGTCGACAGGGGGCCTCGGGGAGCTGTTTTTT	CAWRSTGGLGELFF
TRBV7-8	.	.	TRBJ2-1	TGTGCCAGCCGTCCCATTTTAAGCGGACGAAGTAGCTCCTACAATGAGCAGTTCTTC	CASRPILSGRSSSYNEQFF
TRBV2	.	.	TRBJ2-7	TGTGCCACAGGCTACAACTACGAGCAGTACTTC	CATGYNYEQYF
TRBV10-3	.	.	TRBJ2-7	TGTGCCATCAGTGCAAGCAGGGGCGACGAGCAGTACTTC	CAISASRGDEQYF
TRBV21-1	.	.	TRBJ2-7	TGTGCCAGCAGCAAAGCTAGCGGGAGCTCCTACGAGCAGTACTTC	CASSKASGSSYEQYF
TRBV5-1	TRBD1	.	TRBJ2-2	TGCGCCAGCAGCCCAGATAAACCGGGACAGAGGCTATACACCGGGGAGCTGTTTTTT	CASSPDKPGQRLYTGELFF
TRBV6-4	.	.	TRBJ2-3	TGTGCCAGCAGTGACTCTCGCGGGGACGGTTCAGATACGCAGTATTTT	CASSDSRGDGSDTQYF
TRBV28	TRBD1	.	TRBJ1-5	TGTGCCAGCAGCACGATAACAGGGGTTTCCTTGGTTAGCAATCAGCCCCAGCATTTT	CASSTITGVSLVSNQPQHF
TRBV28	.	.	TRBJ2-7	TGTGCCAGCAATGGGGGCTTAGACGAGCAGTACTTC	CASNGGLDEQYF
TRBV5-1	TRBD2	.	TRBJ2-1	TGCGCCAGCAGCTTAGGGACTAGCCTCTTGGATGAGCAGTTCTTC	CASSLGTSLLDEQFF
TRBV7-9	.	.	TRBJ2-1	TGTGCCACCCCCCGGGACATACACTACAATGAGCAGTTCTTC	CATPRDIHYNEQFF
TRBV10-1	TRBD1	once	TRBJ2-5	TGCGCCAGCAGTCCGGACAGGGGGCGGGAGACCCAGTACTTC	CASSPDRGRETQYF
TRBV7-8	TRBD2	.	TRBJ2-1	TGTGCCAGCAGCGGAGACCTAGCGGGGGGATCCTACAATGAGCAGTTCTTC	CASSGDLAGGSYNEQFF
TRBV7-3	.	.	TRBJ2-5	TGTGCCAGCAGCCCCCGGGGGGCCCAAGAGACCCAGTACTTC	CASSPRGAQETQYF
TRBV7-3	TRBD2	.	TRBJ2-1	TGTGCCAGCAGCTTACAGATGGCTAGCGGGAGGCATGAGCAGTTCTTC	CASSLQMASGRHEQFF
TRBV5-4	TRBD2	.	TRBJ2-1	TGTGCCAGCAGCCCCAGGACTAGCGGGACAGACTACAATGAGCAGTTCTTC	CASSPRTSGTDYNEQFF
TRBV11-2	TRBD1	.	TRBJ2-2	TGTGCCAGCAGCCACCGGGACAGCACCGGGGAGCTGTTTTTT	CASSHRDSTGELFF
TRBV7-8	TRBD1	.	TRBJ2-4	TGTGCCAGCAGCTTACAGGGGGCGCCGGCCAAAAACATTCAGTACTTC	CASSLQGAPAKNIQYF
TRBV30	.	.	TRBJ1-5	TGTGCCTGGAGTTCAGGAAATCAGCCCCAGCATTTT	CAWSSGNQPQHF
TRBV5-4	TRBD2	.	TRBJ2-2	TGTGCCAGCAGCTTGGGGACTAGCGTAAACACCGGGGAGCTGTTTTTT	CASSLGTSVNTGELFF
TRBV30	TRBD1	.	TRBJ2-3	TGTGCCTGGAGTGTACAAGGGACAGGAGATATACGTCTGTATTTT	CAWSVQGTGDIRLYF
TRBV29-1	.	.	TRBJ1-1	TGCAGCGTTGATCTCGGGGTTGAGGCTTTCTTT	CSVDLGVEAFF
TRBV19	TRBD1	.	TRBJ1-2	TGTGCCAGTAGGGGACCGGGACAGGGTAAAGGCTACACCTTC	CASRGPGQGKGYTF
TRBV27	.	once	TRBJ2-5	TGTGCCAGCAGTTTAAAACCGCTAAAAGAGACCCAGTACTTC	CASSLKPLKETQYF
TRBV2	TRBD1	.	TRBJ1-5	TGTGCCAGCAGTGAAGACGGACAGGGAGGTTATCCCCAGCATTTT	CASSEDGQGGYPQHF
TRBV15	TRBD1	.	TRBJ2-7	TGTGCCACCAGCAGAGAGGGAGGGACAGGGAGCTCCTACGAGCAGTACTTC	CATSREGGTGSSYEQYF
TRBV6-1	.	.	TRBJ2-1	TGTGCCAGCAGTGACGTCAGGCCCATATTCGAGCAGTTCTTC	CASSDVRPIFEQFF